Listed here are 27 T cell receptor beta chains from one sample, sequenced in a study of T cell repertoires in cytomegalovirus infection. TCRdb used MiXCR to reprocess the reads, holding one entry per CDR3 protein. Altogether under 250,000 distinct CDR3 sequences are present, approximately 7% being singletons, with the ten largest covering 6.5%. The sample was PBMCs. The origin of the receptors is a human donor in good health (CMV status not recorded). Some clones in this sample may be carry-over from other donors' samples.

This sequence joins TRBV7-9 and TRBJ2-7; weak D call: TRBD2 (5 bases). The CDR3 totals 18 residues. Germline CDR1 reads SEHNR; CDR2 reads FQNEAQ (reference sequence). Trimming took 4 bases from V and 3 from J, leaving 25 bases between them. The CDR3 DNA reads TGTGCCAGCAGCTCGAAGCGGACTCCTTCAATGGGTGGCTACGAGCAGTACTTC. It codes for CASSSKRTPSMGGYEQYF.

Ten or more counts support this clonotype. The J gene is TRBJ1-6, the V gene TRBV10-3; D may be TRBD1 (5 bases). The CDR3 spans 14 residues. V was shortened by 0 bases and J by 8 bases, with 8 bases between the two germline ends. Germline V CDR1 and CDR2: ENHRY, SYGVKD. The CDR3 spells CAISESGGDSPLHF. DNA of the CDR3: TGTGCCATCAGTGAGTCCGGAGGGGATTCACCCCTCCACTTT.

This clonotype was seen at least ten times. The rearrangement uses TRBV7-2 and TRBJ2-5, with TRBD2 matching over 9 bases. The CDR3 runs 15 residues. Germline assignment: CDR1 SGHTA and CDR2 FQGNSA. Losses at the gene ends were 5 bases for V and 5 bases for J; bases not matched to a gene: 9. This CDR3 is CASSGGGGAYETQYF. CDR3 in DNA: TGTGCCAGCAGCGGCGGCGGGGGGGCATATGAGACCCAGTACTTC.

There are many counts of this clonotype. This sequence joins TRBV7-9 and TRBJ1-5; a possible D gene is TRBD1 (5 bases). The CDR3 extends over 16 amino acids. The V end was cut by 1 base, the J end by 6 bases, with 16 bases between. Germline CDR1 and CDR2: SEHNR and FQNEAQ (reference sequence). The CDR3 region has the DNA TGTGCCAGCAGCTTAGGGTCTGGGGCCGGACCTCAGCCCCAGCATTTT. Its translation: CASSLGSGAGPQPQHF.

This clonotype was picked up a small number of times. The chain has TRBV6-2 or TRBV6-3 and TRBJ1-6, with D possibly matching TRBD1 (6 bases). This CDR3 is 17 amino acids long. The germline CDR1 and CDR2 sequences are MNHEY and SVGEGT. Trimming took off 0 bases at V and 1 base at J, with 10 bases between the two ends. CDR3 DNA: TGTGCCAGCAGTTACTCGAGAGGGGGTTCCTATAATTCACCCCTCCACTTT. Its translation is CASSYSRGGSYNSPLHF.

This clonotype was detected many times. DNA of the CDR3: TGTGCCAGCAGCGAGCAGGGTCGTGGAGGGCGGGAGGGGACCCAGTACTTC. It specifies CASSEQGRGGREGTQYF. The chain links TRBV9 to TRBJ2-5; 9 positions agree with TRBD2. V gave up 3 bases and J gave up 7 bases; unmatched junction bases: 16. The V gene's germline CDR1 is SGDLS and CDR2 YYNGEE. This CDR3 spans 17 amino acids.

DNA for the CDR3: TGTGCCAGCAGCCAAGGGCTCACAGGGGCCAATGAGCAGTTCTTC. Its translation is CASSQGLTGANEQFF. The gene calls are TRBV3-1 and TRBJ2-1, with TRBD1 matching 7 bases. The ends lost 1 base at V and 6 bases at J; junction bases unmatched: 6. The CDR3 is 15 amino acids. The germline V gene encodes CDR1 LGHDT and CDR2 YNNKEL (reference sequence).

This clonotype has at least ten counts. V and J are TRBV28 and TRBJ2-4; 7 positions agree with TRBD1. After removal of 10 bases from V and 0 bases from J, the junction contained 9 bases not matched to a gene. Germline V gene lookup returns CDR1 MDHEN and CDR2 SYDVKM. The CDR3 totals 15 residues. CDR3 DNA: TGTGCCAACCCACGGACAGGAGGAGCCAAAAACATTCAGTACTTC. This sequence encodes CANPRTGGAKNIQYF.

The chain couples TRBV6-6 to TRBJ1-1; D not resolved. The CDR3 has 12 residues. Trimming shortened V by 8 bases and J by 1 base, and 8 bases separated the two germline ends. CDR1 is MNHNY and CDR2 is SVGAGI in the germline V gene (reference sequence). CDR3 DNA sequence: TGTGCCAGCCTGAAACGGAACACTGAAGCTTTCTTT. This translates into CASLKRNTEAFF.

This clonotype occurred many times. The chain employs TRBV7-2 and TRBJ1-1, with 7 nucleotides matching TRBD1. V shed 3 bases and J 6 bases; nucleotides not matched to a gene: 4. The CDR3 is made up of 13 amino acids. Germline V lookup: CDR1 SGHTA, CDR2 FQGNSA. The CDR3 loop reads CASSFGTVAEAFF. The DNA for the CDR3 is TGTGCCAGCAGCTTTGGGACAGTCGCTGAAGCTTTCTTT.

Many counts were recorded for this clonotype. V gene TRBV2 combines with J gene TRBJ1-2; 7 bases agree with TRBD1. From germline, CDR1 is SNHLY and CDR2 FYNNEI. This CDR3 comprises 14 residues. V trimming: 6 bases; J trimming: 1 base; junction bases outside the gene matches: 5. In DNA form, the CDR3 reads TGTGCCAGCAGGCGTCGGGACAGTAACTATGGCTACACCTTC. Amino acids: CASRRRDSNYGYTF. Using reference TRBV2 and TRBJ1-2 for the parts outside the CDR3, the full variable domain is EPEVTQTPSHQVTQMGQEVILRCVPISNHLYFYWYRQILGQKVEFLVSFYNNEISEKSEIFDDQFSVERPDGSNFTLKIRSTKLEDSAMYFCASRRRDSNYGYTFGSGTRLTVV.

This clonotype was seen many times. The chain joins TRBV11-2 to TRBJ1-5; 11 bases align to TRBD1. The CDR3 is made up of 15 amino acids. Germline trimming cut 5 bases from V and 7 bases from J; bases unmatched to any gene: 7. Germline CDR1 reads SGHAT; CDR2 reads FQNNGV. The DNA for the CDR3 is TGTGCCAGCAGCACCGGACAGGGGGCGAACCAGCCCCAGCATTTT. Translation: CASSTGQGANQPQHF.

In this sample, this clonotype turned up many times. The V and J genes are TRBV5-6 and TRBJ2-3; tentatively, D is TRBD1 (6 bases). V was cut by 1 base and J by 0 bases, with 12 bases left in between. The CDR3 runs to 16 residues. The germline V gene encodes CDR1 SGHDT and CDR2 YYEEEE. The CDR3 loop is CASSLSRGSSTDTQYF. CDR3 nucleotides: TGTGCCAGCAGCTTGTCCAGGGGATCTAGCACAGATACGCAGTATTTT.

This clonotype showed up many times. V gene TRBV20-1 combines with J gene TRBJ1-1, with 8 positions matching TRBD1. This CDR3 contains 14 residues. Per germline, CDR1 DFQATT and CDR2 SNEGSKA (reference sequence). The junction had 9 bases not matched to a gene; V was cut back by 4 bases and J by 5 bases. The CDR3, as DNA: TGCAGTGCTACTCCCGCAGGGGGCTGGACTGAAGCTTTCTTT. This encodes CSATPAGGWTEAFF.

This clonotype was detected many times. V is TRBV29-1 and J is TRBJ1-2; D unclear. This CDR3 comprises 13 residues. Germline-derived CDR1 and CDR2 are SQVTM and ANQGSEA. V shed 0 bases and J shed 4 bases, with 9 bases lying between them. The CDR3 nucleotides read TGCAGCGTTGAAGAAACGACCGCCTATGGCTACACCTTC. Protein sequence: CSVEETTAYGYTF.

This clonotype was counted a few times. The J gene is TRBJ1-5, the V gene TRBV6-5; D call uncertain. Germline assignment: CDR1 MNHEY and CDR2 SVGAGI. Trimming left V 2 bases short and J 6 bases short, with 8 bases between. This CDR3 is 13 amino acids long. The CDR3 bases are TGTGCCAGCAGTTACAGGGCGTCTCAGCCCCAGCATTTT. This translates into CASSYRASQPQHF.

This clonotype was recorded at least ten times. The rearrangement uses TRBV7-2 and TRBJ2-4, with TRBD1 identical over 8 bases. CDR1 is SGHTA and CDR2 is FQGNSA in the germline V gene. The CDR3 is 17 amino acids. V was clipped by 3 bases and J by 3 bases; unmatched bases: 10. CDR3 protein: CASSFQQGAGDKNIQYF. CDR3 bases: TGTGCCAGCAGCTTTCAGCAGGGGGCTGGGGACAAAAACATTCAGTACTTC.

The chain carries TRBV6-6 and TRBJ1-1; 8 bases map to TRBD1. The CDR3 sequence is 16 residues long. V trimming: 7 bases; J trimming: 5 bases; junction bases outside the gene matches: 15. Germline CDR1 reads MNHNY; CDR2 reads SVGAGI (reference sequence). CDR3 residues: CASTPHSTGELTEAFF. CDR3 DNA: TGTGCCAGCACTCCCCACTCGACAGGGGAGTTGACTGAAGCTTTCTTT.

The sample holds many counts of this clonotype. The chain joins TRBV7-9 to TRBJ1-2; D not certain. The length of the CDR3 is 15 residues. V was cut by 0 bases and J by 4 bases, with 12 bases left in between. CDR1 is SEHNR, CDR2 FQNEAQ, per germline (reference sequence). CDR3 sequence: CASSLAEGSVYGYTF. The CDR3 DNA reads as TGTGCCAGCAGCTTAGCGGAGGGATCGGTCTATGGCTACACCTTC.

This clonotype turned up a few times. The chain is built from TRBV7-9 and TRBJ2-1; 9 positions agree with TRBD2. With 7 bases clipped from V and 6 bases from J, the junction kept 7 bases outside the gene matches. CDR1 is SEHNR, CDR2 FQNEAQ, per germline (reference sequence). This CDR3 spans 14 amino acids. CDR3 DNA: TGTGCCAGCACCCCGGGGACTAGCAGCAATGAGCAGTTCTTC. This translates into CASTPGTSSNEQFF. Together with reference TRBV7-9 and TRBJ2-1, the CDR3 gives the full variable domain: DTGVSQNPRHKITKRGQNVTFRCDPISEHNRLYWYRQTLGQGPEFLTYFQNEAQLEKSRLLSDRFSAERPKGSFSTLEIQRTEQGDSAMYLCASTPGTSSNEQFFGPGTRLTVL.

This clonotype occurred many times. The chain employs TRBV2 and TRBJ1-2, with a tentative D call TRBD1 (5 bases). Trimming took 6 bases from V and 3 from J, leaving 11 bases between them. The CDR3 contains 13 residues. Germline lookup yields CDR1 SNHLY and CDR2 FYNNEI. In DNA, the CDR3 is TGTGCCAGCAGGAGTGGGGGGGACTATGGCTACACCTTC. Its translation is CASRSGGDYGYTF.

This clonotype was seen many times. The chain links TRBV6-2 or TRBV6-3 to TRBJ2-7, with D perhaps assigned TRBD1 or TRBD2 (5 bases each). The germline gives CDR1 MNHEY, CDR2 SVGEGT. Trimming shortened V by 6 bases and J by 0 bases, and 12 bases separated the two germline ends. There are 14 residues in the CDR3. The CDR3 here is CASRRDGFSYEQYF. As DNA, the CDR3 is TGTGCCAGCAGAAGGGACGGTTTCTCCTACGAGCAGTACTTC.

This clonotype came up many times. This sequence joins TRBV7-2 and TRBJ1-6; maybe TRBD1 (5 bases). The CDR3 sequence is 14 residues long. The germline CDR1 and CDR2 sequences are SGHTA and FQGNSA. Trimming removed 6 bases from V and 4 bases from J, with 10 bases in between. The CDR3 reads CASRLQEYNSPLHF. The CDR3 DNA is TGTGCCAGCAGGTTACAGGAATATAATTCACCCCTCCACTTT.

This clonotype was detected many times. The chain has TRBV7-9 and TRBJ2-3, with D perhaps matching TRBD2 (6 bases). CDR3 length: 14 amino acids. The germline V gene has CDR1 SEHNR and CDR2 FQNEAQ (reference sequence). V was cut by 10 bases and J by 4 bases, with 18 bases left in between. The CDR3 coding sequence is TGTGCCACTCCCCGTGGAGGGAGGCCAGATACGCAGTATTTT. This gives the protein CATPRGGRPDTQYF. Based on the CDR3 plus reference TRBV7-9 and TRBJ2-3, the full variable domain is DTGVSQNPRHKITKRGQNVTFRCDPISEHNRLYWYRQTLGQGPEFLTYFQNEAQLEKSRLLSDRFSAERPKGSFSTLEIQRTEQGDSAMYLCATPRGGRPDTQYFGPGTRLTVL.

This clonotype occurred many times. This sequence joins TRBV7-9 and TRBJ2-3, with D hard to call. Trimming removed 8 bases at V and 1 base at J, with 10 bases between. The CDR3 runs to 13 residues. Germline assignment: CDR1 SEHNR and CDR2 FQNEAQ (reference sequence). CDR3 sequence reads: CASSYVGTDTQYF. The CDR3 DNA follows: TGTGCCAGCTCCTATGTCGGCACAGATACGCAGTATTTT.

This clonotype was detected ten times or more. V usage is TRBV12-3 or TRBV12-4 and J usage is TRBJ2-1; 11 bases match TRBD2. The CDR3 consists of 13 residues. V lost 2 bases and J lost 9; bases outside the gene matches: 0. The CDR3 is CASSLLAGGEQFF. The CDR3 region has the DNA TGTGCCAGCAGTTTACTAGCGGGGGGTGAGCAGTTCTTC.

This clonotype was seen at least ten times. The V and J genes are TRBV14 and TRBJ1-3; no definite D call. From germline, CDR1 is SGHDN and CDR2 FVKESK. Trimming removed 4 bases at V and 2 bases at J, with 9 bases between. The CDR3 extends over 14 amino acids. The CDR3 is CASSPGLAGNTIYF. For the CDR3, the DNA is TGTGCCAGCAGCCCCGGACTCGCTGGAAACACCATATATTTT.